These T cell receptor beta chains were read from a single sample in a study of blood T cells in healthy people across ages. One entry per CDR3 protein results from TCRdb running MiXCR on the 5' RACE reads. The sample shows 800,000 to 950,000 distinct CDR3 sequences, roughly 29% of them seen only once. These data were also reused for a study on T cells of mothers and their children.

The specimen was blood. These receptors all come from a middle-aged woman in good health. The CDR3 runs from the conserved cysteine through the conserved F or W. A D gene is named only where the DNA matches it firmly. The size entry is marked missing in some rows and otherwise reads once, few, many or a size class.

j_gene	abundance	v_gene	len	d_gene	CDR3aa	CDR3nt
TRBJ2-3	.	TRBV12-3/TRBV12-4	18	.	CASSLWSEGGGGADTQYF	TGTGCCAGCAGTTTATGGTCTGAGGGGGGAGGGGGCGCAGATACGCAGTATTTT
TRBJ2-2	.	TRBV7-8	15	.	CDSSYKTGRTGELFF	TGTGACAGCAGCTACAAAACAGGGAGGACCGGGGAGCTGTTTTTT
TRBJ1-2	many	TRBV20-1	14	.	CSASTYGFQWGYTF	TGCAGTGCTTCCACCTACGGGTTTCAGTGGGGCTACACCTTC
TRBJ2-7	many	TRBV12-3/TRBV12-4	14	.	CASSLELGPYEQYF	TGTGCCAGCAGTTTAGAACTAGGTCCCTACGAGCAGTACTTC
TRBJ1-6	few	TRBV9	13	.	CASSPGRDSPLHF	TGTGCCAGCAGCCCCGGAAGGGATTCACCCCTCCACTTT
TRBJ2-1	few	TRBV6-1	11	.	CASSYAYEQFF	TGCGCCAGCAGTTATGCCTATGAGCAGTTCTTC
TRBJ1-6	few	TRBV13	14	TRBD1	CASSRGDRSSPLHF	TGTGCCAGCAGTCGCGGGGACAGATCTTCACCCCTCCACTTT
TRBJ1-1	.	TRBV11-2	16	.	CASSPRGRAMNTEAFF	TGTGCCAGCAGCCCAAGAGGTCGGGCCATGAACACTGAAGCTTTCTTT
TRBJ2-1	.	TRBV20-1	15	TRBD2	CSAKQTSGSYNEQFF	TGCAGTGCTAAACAGACTAGCGGGTCCTACAATGAGCAGTTCTTC
TRBJ1-5	.	TRBV28	15	.	CASSLFRYSNQPQHF	TGTGCCAGCAGTTTATTTAGGTATAGCAATCAGCCCCAGCATTTT
TRBJ2-7	few	TRBV27	13	.	CVSAAGGPYEQYF	TGTGTCAGCGCGGCCGGGGGACCCTACGAGCAGTACTTC
TRBJ1-2	few	TRBV3-1	12	.	CASSQGLDGYTF	TGTGCCAGCAGCCAAGGGCTGGATGGCTACACCTTC
TRBJ2-7	.	TRBV18	15	TRBD2	CASSLGLADPYEQYF	TGTGCCAGCTCCCTTGGACTAGCGGACCCCTACGAGCAGTACTTC
TRBJ2-3	few	TRBV5-1	16	TRBD2	CASSLLAGVSTDTQYF	TGCGCCAGCAGCTTGCTAGCGGGGGTTAGCACAGATACGCAGTATTTT
TRBJ2-1	few	TRBV20-1	15	TRBD2	CSARGPGGSYNEQFF	TGCAGTGCTAGGGGTCCGGGAGGCTCCTACAATGAGCAGTTCTTC
TRBJ1-4	.	TRBV4-3	17	.	CASSQSRDGTFNEKLFF	TGCGCCAGCAGCCAATCTCGTGACGGAACCTTTAATGAAAAACTGTTTTTT
TRBJ1-5	many	TRBV5-6	16	.	CASSLGGGTGNQPQHF	TGTGCCAGCAGCTTGGGTGGGGGGACGGGCAATCAGCCCCAGCATTTT
TRBJ2-3	.	TRBV20-1	12	.	CSAPQGIDTQYF	TGCAGTGCTCCACAGGGAATCGATACGCAGTATTTT
TRBJ1-1	.	TRBV6-5	15	TRBD1	CASSYNGAGGNEAFF	TGTGCCAGCAGTTACAACGGCGCAGGGGGTAATGAAGCTTTCTTT
TRBJ1-1	.	TRBV12-3/TRBV12-4	13	.	CASSQMGNTEAFF	TGTGCCAGCAGCCAGATGGGGAACACTGAAGCTTTCTTT
TRBJ2-5	.	TRBV29-1	14	.	CSVEDWLLQETQYF	TGCAGCGTTGAAGATTGGCTACTCCAAGAGACCCAGTACTTC
TRBJ2-7	.	TRBV18	14	.	CASSPAGGAYEQYF	TGTGCCAGCTCCCCCGCCGGGGGCGCCTACGAGCAGTACTTC
TRBJ2-1	.	TRBV24-1	18	TRBD2	CATSDGLNSGAIGSEQFF	TGTGCCACCAGTGATGGCTTGAATAGCGGGGCAATTGGGTCAGAGCAGTTCTTC
TRBJ1-2	.	TRBV20-1	16	.	CSARITGTKDSYGYTF	TGCAGTGCTAGGATTACCGGGACAAAAGACTCCTATGGCTACACCTTC
TRBJ2-7	many	TRBV6-5	13	.	CASSRVGSYEQYF	TGTGCCAGCAGTCGTGTCGGTTCCTACGAGCAGTACTTC
TRBJ2-7	many	TRBV7-8	12	.	CASSFNTYEQYF	TGTGCCAGCAGCTTTAACACCTACGAGCAGTACTTC
TRBJ2-5	few	TRBV2	15	.	CASSEEGLGGETQYF	TGTGCCAGCAGTGAGGAAGGTCTCGGAGGAGAGACCCAGTACTTC
TRBJ1-1	.	TRBV10-3	13	TRBD1	CATTDRGNTEAFF	TGTGCCACTACGGACAGGGGGAACACTGAAGCTTTCTTT
TRBJ1-2	few	TRBV3-1	14	.	CASSRYLENYGYTF	TGTGCCAGCAGCCGATATTTGGAGAACTATGGCTACACCTTC
TRBJ2-1	few	TRBV25-1	15	TRBD1	CASRPPGTGNNEQFF	TGTGCCAGCAGGCCCCCCGGGACAGGAAACAATGAGCAGTTCTTC
TRBJ2-1	many	TRBV6-2/TRBV6-3	14	TRBD2	CASSYSGLVIEQFF	TGTGCCAGCAGTTACTCGGGACTAGTCATTGAGCAGTTCTTC
TRBJ2-3	.	TRBV7-8	16	TRBD2	CASSLYLAGGTDTQYF	TGTGCCAGCAGCTTGTACTTAGCGGGGGGAACAGATACGCAGTATTTT
TRBJ2-3	.	TRBV10-3	15	TRBD2	CAIRGLAGGGDTQYF	TGTGCCATCAGGGGACTAGCGGGAGGTGGAGATACGCAGTATTTT
TRBJ2-3	.	TRBV7-7	17	TRBD1	CASSLGGTGYPTDTQYF	TGTGCTAGCAGCTTAGGGGGGACAGGGTACCCCACAGATACGCAGTATTTT
TRBJ2-5	few	TRBV24-1	13	.	CATSDLSSETQYF	TGTGCCACCAGTGATTTGTCTTCCGAGACCCAGTACTTC
TRBJ2-5	.	TRBV30	13	.	CAWSKGRLVVQYF	TGTGCCTGGAGTAAGGGCAGGCTGGTCGTGCAGTACTTC
TRBJ1-1	few	TRBV29-1	13	.	CSVGLFLGTEAFF	TGCAGCGTTGGACTATTTTTGGGCACTGAAGCTTTCTTT
TRBJ2-7	many	TRBV6-2/TRBV6-3	12	.	CASSYNLREQYF	TGTGCCAGCAGTTACAATCTGAGGGAGCAGTACTTC
TRBJ2-1	few	TRBV28	14	.	CASSLYPGASEQFF	TGTGCCAGCAGTTTATACCCCGGGGCCTCCGAGCAGTTCTTC
TRBJ2-7	few	TRBV13	15	.	CASSLGAGRHYEQYF	TGTGCCAGCAGCTTGGGGGCAGGGAGACACTACGAGCAGTACTTC
TRBJ2-3	many	TRBV12-3/TRBV12-4	15	.	CASSFHLSGTDTQYF	TGTGCCAGCAGTTTCCATCTATCGGGCACAGATACGCAGTATTTT
TRBJ2-7	many	TRBV27	14	.	CASGTDLLAYEQYF	TGTGCCAGCGGGACGGATCTCCTAGCCTACGAGCAGTACTTC
TRBJ2-3	.	TRBV11-3	15	.	CASSLTVPATDTQYF	TGTGCCAGCAGCTTGACAGTCCCGGCCACAGATACGCAGTATTTT
TRBJ1-5	few	TRBV12-3/TRBV12-4	17	TRBD1	CASRPTPGQGFNQPQHF	TGTGCCAGCAGACCAACCCCGGGACAGGGCTTCAATCAGCCCCAGCATTTT
TRBJ2-7	.	TRBV29-1	13	.	CSVEGGQLGRQYF	TGCAGCGTTGAAGGAGGGCAGTTAGGAAGGCAGTACTTC
TRBJ2-5	.	TRBV11-2	17	.	CASSPPVMGPQKETQYF	TGTGCCAGCAGCCCCCCCGTAATGGGACCCCAAAAAGAGACCCAGTACTTC
TRBJ2-7	many	TRBV18	15	.	CASSPSRRSSYEQYF	TGTGCCAGCTCCCCGAGCAGGCGGAGCTCCTACGAGCAGTACTTC
TRBJ2-2	.	TRBV29-1	12	TRBD1	CSAGDSPRELFF	TGCAGCGCCGGGGACAGTCCGAGGGAGCTGTTTTTT
TRBJ2-7	many	TRBV7-2	13	TRBD1	CASSATGGYEQYF	TGTGCCAGCAGCGCGACAGGGGGCTACGAGCAGTACTTC
TRBJ1-2	.	TRBV29-1	12	.	CSVDLGRSGHTF	TGCAGCGTTGATTTGGGCAGGAGTGGCCACACCTTC
TRBJ1-1	few	TRBV4-3	14	TRBD1	CASSQAGGGTEAFF	TGCGCCAGCAGCCAAGCAGGGGGCGGCACTGAAGCTTTCTTT
TRBJ2-5	.	TRBV15	15	.	CATSTGQLYQETQYF	TGTGCCACCAGCACAGGACAGTTGTACCAAGAGACCCAGTACTTC
TRBJ2-3	once	TRBV20-1	14	TRBD2	CSAGLAGYTDTQYF	TGCAGTGCGGGGCTAGCGGGATACACAGATACGCAGTATTTT
TRBJ1-2	many	TRBV9	14	TRBD1	CASSLSDRGYGYTF	TGTGCCAGCAGCCTATCCGACAGGGGCTATGGCTACACCTTC
TRBJ2-1	many	TRBV12-3/TRBV12-4	16	TRBD2	CASSYHSGGALNEQFF	TGTGCCAGCAGTTACCATAGCGGGGGGGCTTTGAATGAGCAGTTCTTC
TRBJ1-1	.	TRBV5-1	16	TRBD1	CASSLGQGPMNTEAFF	TGCGCCAGCAGCTTAGGACAGGGACCTATGAACACTGAAGCTTTCTTT
TRBJ1-1	.	TRBV6-2/TRBV6-3	14	TRBD1	CASSYSTGFGEAFF	TGTGCCAGCAGTTACTCGACAGGGTTCGGTGAAGCTTTCTTT